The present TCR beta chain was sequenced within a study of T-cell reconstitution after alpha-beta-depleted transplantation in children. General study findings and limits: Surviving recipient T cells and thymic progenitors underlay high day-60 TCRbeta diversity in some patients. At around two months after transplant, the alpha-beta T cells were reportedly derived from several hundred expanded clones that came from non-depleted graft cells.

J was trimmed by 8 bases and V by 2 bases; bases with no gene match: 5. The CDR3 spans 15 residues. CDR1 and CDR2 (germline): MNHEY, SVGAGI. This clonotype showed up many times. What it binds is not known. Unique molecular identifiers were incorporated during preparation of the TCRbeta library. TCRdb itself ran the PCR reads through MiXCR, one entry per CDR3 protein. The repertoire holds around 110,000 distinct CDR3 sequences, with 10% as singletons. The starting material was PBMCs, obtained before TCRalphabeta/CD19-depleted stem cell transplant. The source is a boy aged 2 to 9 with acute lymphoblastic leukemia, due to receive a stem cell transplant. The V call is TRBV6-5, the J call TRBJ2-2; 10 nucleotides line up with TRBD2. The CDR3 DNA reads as TGTGCCAGCAGTTACCGGACTAGCGGTTGGGGGGAGCTGTTTTTT. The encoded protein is CASSYRTSGWGELFF.